These 28 T cell receptor beta chains share one sample of origin, sequenced in a study of CD8 T cells in ankylosing spondylitis. One entry per CDR3 protein results from TCRdb running MiXCR on the 5' RACE reads. In the table there are more than 60,000 distinct CDR3 sequences, roughly 5.2% of which are singletons. Sequencing was carried out using blood, either unsorted or a sorted T cell fraction (not recorded which). Receptors were obtained from a male donor with ankylosing spondylitis or in good health (not recorded which).

This clonotype was counted at least ten times. The chain combines TRBV11-1 with TRBJ2-7, with D uncertain. Germline values: CDR1 SGHAT, CDR2 FQDESV (reference sequence). CDR3 length equals 13 residues. Trimming shortened V by 1 base and J by 3 bases, and 7 bases separated the two germline ends. CDR3 loop: CASSLGPLYEQYF. The CDR3 region has the DNA TGTGCCAGCAGCTTAGGGCCGCTCTACGAGCAGTACTTC.

This clonotype appeared many times. The chain couples TRBV3-1 to TRBJ1-4, with a possible D match to TRBD1 (6 bases). Germline lookup yields CDR1 LGHDT and CDR2 YNNKEL (reference sequence). CDR3 size: 14 residues. The V end lost 1 base, the J end lost 4 bases, and 7 bases lay between the germline ends. The CDR3 protein is CASSQGGHNEKLFF. CDR3 nucleotides: TGTGCCAGCAGCCAAGGGGGACATAATGAAAAACTGTTTTTT.

This clonotype was seen at least ten times. The chain is built from TRBV3-1 and TRBJ2-2, with D tentatively TRBD2 (6 bases). The CDR3 is 14 residues long. Trimming pared 4 bases from V and 7 bases from J, leaving 13 bases between. Germline V CDR1 and CDR2: LGHDT, YNNKEL (reference sequence). CDR3 coding DNA: TGTGCCAGCAGCCCGGACGTCGGGAGCGGGGAGCTGTTTTTT. It specifies CASSPDVGSGELFF. The complete variable domain, with remaining parts taken from reference TRBV3-1 and TRBJ2-2, reads DTAVSQTPKYLVTQMGNDKSIKCEQNLGHDTMYWYKQDSKKFLKIMFSYNNKELIINETVPNRFSPKSPDKAHLNLHINSLELGDSAVYFCASSPDVGSGELFFGEGSRLTVL.

This clonotype was seen at least ten times. The chain couples TRBV20-1 to TRBJ1-5; D might be TRBD1 (5 bases). The CDR3 is 13 amino acids. Germline CDR1 and CDR2: DFQATT and SNEGSKA (reference sequence). The CDR3 nucleotides are TGCAGCGCACATCGACAGCGCAATCAGCCCCAGCATTTT. Protein sequence: CSAHRQRNQPQHF.

This clonotype came up many times. The chain joins TRBV5-1 to TRBJ2-5, with D perhaps matching TRBD1 (5 bases). Germline V gene data show CDR1 as SGHRS and CDR2 as YFSETQ. The CDR3 contains 15 residues. Trimming shortened V by 0 bases and J by 2 bases, and 11 bases separated the two germline ends. The CDR3 protein is CASSLVPGNQETQYF. Here the CDR3 DNA reads TGCGCCAGCAGCTTGGTCCCAGGGAATCAAGAGACCCAGTACTTC.

This clonotype was picked up many times. The chain recombines TRBV7-2 with TRBJ1-6, with no clear D. In germline, CDR1 is SGHTA, CDR2 FQGNSA. The CDR3 consists of 12 residues. Trimming took 2 bases from V and 8 from J, leaving 4 bases between them. The CDR3 region is CASSLTDSPLHF. The CDR3 nucleotides read TGTGCCAGCAGCTTAACAGATTCACCCCTCCACTTT.

This clonotype was counted at least ten times. The V call is TRBV6-1, the J call TRBJ2-5; 9 bases map to TRBD1. J was trimmed by 2 bases and V by 7 bases; bases with no gene match: 5. Germline V gene sequence: CDR1 MNHNS, CDR2 SASEGT. This CDR3 is 14 amino acids long. CDR3 protein: CASTLTGGQETQYF. The DNA for the CDR3 is TGTGCCAGCACCCTGACAGGGGGACAAGAGACCCAGTACTTC.

This clonotype was counted many times. J is TRBJ1-5 and V is TRBV28; D unclear. The CDR3 extends over 12 amino acids. Per the germline V gene, CDR1 is MDHEN and CDR2 is SYDVKM. Deletions cut 5 bases from V and 4 bases from J, with 6 bases between. Here the CDR3 DNA reads TGTGCCAGCAGTCGAGGGAATCAGCCCCAGCATTTT. Translated, it gives CASSRGNQPQHF.

This clonotype was observed many times. This chain joins TRBV6-6 and TRBJ2-5; the match to TRBD2 covers 8 bases. V gave up 10 bases and J gave up 5 bases; unmatched junction bases: 9. There are 13 residues in the CDR3. Germline V gene data show CDR1 as MNHNY and CDR2 as SVGAGI (reference sequence). CDR3 residues: CATNGGGQETQYF. CDR3 DNA: TGTGCCACCAACGGGGGGGGGCAGGAGACCCAGTACTTC.

This clonotype was seen ten or more times. The gene calls are TRBV11-2 and TRBJ2-1, with 13 bases matching TRBD2. From germline, CDR1 is SGHAT and CDR2 FQNNGV. Unmatched junction bases numbered 8, after V lost 5 bases and J lost 7 bases. The CDR3 runs to 16 residues. CDR3 residues: CASSPGGTSGENEQFF. In DNA form, the CDR3 reads TGTGCCAGCAGCCCAGGCGGGACTAGCGGGGAGAATGAGCAGTTCTTC.

This clonotype was seen only a few times. V usage is TRBV16 and J usage is TRBJ1-3; D may be TRBD1 (5 bases). The CDR3 runs to 14 residues. V was shortened by 0 bases and J by 4 bases, with 7 bases between the two germline ends. CDR1 and CDR2 (germline): KGHSY, FQNENV. The CDR3 DNA is TGTGCCAGCAGCCAATCCAGGGACGGAAACACCATATATTTT. It yields the protein CASSQSRDGNTIYF.

This clonotype was recorded many times. The V call is TRBV6-5, the J call TRBJ2-5; 7 nucleotides agree with TRBD2. The CDR3 has 12 residues. Trimming removed 4 bases from V and 4 bases from J; junction bases left unmatched: 0. Per germline, CDR1 MNHEY and CDR2 SVGAGI. As DNA, the CDR3 is TGTGCCAGCAGTTGGGGGGGAGAGACCCAGTACTTC. Protein product: CASSWGGETQYF.

The table lists this clonotype with many counts. The CDR3 DNA sequence: TGTGCCAGCAGTTTATCTGCAGGCACAGATACGCAGTATTTT. This encodes CASSLSAGTDTQYF. The rearrangement links TRBV27 to TRBJ2-3; D remains unclear. The V gene lost 0 bases and the J gene lost 1 base, with 5 bases spanning the gap. CDR3 size: 14 residues. Germline V gene data show CDR1 as MNHEY and CDR2 as SMNVEV (reference sequence).

There are many counts of this clonotype. The chain uses TRBV4-3 and TRBJ1-1, with D possibly matching TRBD1 (6 bases). The germline V gene encodes CDR1 LGHNA and CDR2 YSLEER. The CDR3 length is 17 residues. V lost 0 bases and J lost 2, with 16 bases in between. DNA for the CDR3: TGCGCCAGCAGCCAAGATCTGGGGGCGGGGGGAAACACTGAAGCTTTCTTT. Its translation: CASSQDLGAGGNTEAFF.

This clonotype came up many times. The chain has TRBV9 and TRBJ2-5; D is unclear. Between the trimmed V and J ends, which lost 0 bases and 2 bases, there was a span of 14 bases. This CDR3 is 16 amino acids long. Germline lookup yields CDR1 SGDLS and CDR2 YYNGEE. The DNA for the CDR3 is TGTGCCAGCAGCGTAGGTCTTGCTATACTGCAAGAGACCCAGTACTTC. Its translation is CASSVGLAILQETQYF.

In its sample, this clonotype was seen many times. The chain joins TRBV24-1 to TRBJ2-3, with D tentatively TRBD2 (5 bases). Germline assignment: CDR1 KGHDR and CDR2 SFDVKD. This CDR3 comprises 14 residues. Trimming pared 2 bases from V and 4 bases from J, leaving 9 bases between. The CDR3 DNA reads as TGTGCCACCAGTGATTCCCGGACTGCAGATACGCAGTATTTT. As protein: CATSDSRTADTQYF.

This clonotype was recorded many times. V is TRBV7-7 and J is TRBJ2-5, with D unresolved. Per the germline V gene, CDR1 is SSHAT and CDR2 is FNYEAQ (reference sequence). The length of the CDR3 is 13 residues. V was trimmed by 1 base and J by 0 bases, leaving 3 bases between them. In DNA, the CDR3 is TGTGCCAGCAGCTTAGGTGACCAAGAGACCCAGTACTTC. It is translated as CASSLGDQETQYF. The full variable domain, completed using reference TRBV7-7 and TRBJ2-5, is GAGVSQSPRYKVTKRGQDVTLRCDPISSHATLYWYQQALGQGPEFLTYFNYEAQPDKSGLPSDRFSAERPEGSISTLTIQRTEQRDSAMYRCASSLGDQETQYFGPGTRLLVL.

This clonotype was recorded many times. The rearrangement joins TRBV7-6 to TRBJ1-5; possibly TRBD1 for D (5 bases). The CDR3 totals 16 residues. With 2 bases removed from V and 2 bases from J, the gap between germline ends came to 13 bases. The germline V gene encodes CDR1 SGHVS and CDR2 FNYEAQ. The CDR3 bases are TGTGCCAGCAGCTTACTCCTACAGGACGGCAATCAGCCCCAGCATTTT. Amino acids: CASSLLLQDGNQPQHF.

Ten or more counts support this clonotype. CDR3 in DNA: TGTGCCAGCAGTTTACCAGGGGGCTCTCAGCCCCAGCATTTT. This translates into CASSLPGGSQPQHF. V usage is TRBV28 and J usage is TRBJ1-5, with 8 nucleotides matching TRBD1. The CDR3 length is 14 residues. CDR1 is MDHEN, CDR2 SYDVKM, per germline. The V segment lost 2 bases and the J segment 6 bases; nucleotides outside the gene matches: 3.

The count of this clonotype is one. Compared with germline, one end of the junction differs, possibly owing to a read error. This sequence joins TRBV24-1 and TRBJ1-2; 7 bases agree with TRBD1. This CDR3 has 15 residues. Germline CDR1 is KGHDR and CDR2 is SFDVKD. CDR3 nucleotides: TGCGCCACCAGTGAAGCCGGGACAGAGCATTATGGCTACACCTTC. Translation gives CATSEAGTEHYGYTF.

This clonotype was seen ten or more times. This chain joins TRBV5-1 and TRBJ2-2; D not certain. The V end lost 5 bases, the J end lost 1 base, and 12 bases lay between the germline ends. Germline loops: CDR1 SGHRS, CDR2 YFSETQ. This CDR3 has 15 residues. The CDR3 DNA reads as TGCGCCAGCAGTTTTGCCTCGAAGAACACCGGGGAGCTGTTTTTT. It is translated as CASSFASKNTGELFF. The whole variable domain, remainder taken from reference TRBV5-1 and TRBJ2-2, is KAGVTQTPRYLIKTRGQQVTLSCSPISGHRSVSWYQQTPGQGLQFLFEYFSETQRNKGNFPGRFSGRQFSNSRSEMNVSTLELGDSALYLCASSFASKNTGELFFGEGSRLTVL.

This clonotype has at least ten counts. V and J are TRBV4-2 and TRBJ2-5; a weak D match, TRBD2 (6 bases). Germline V gene sequence: CDR1 LGHNA, CDR2 YNFKEQ. The CDR3 has 13 amino acids. V lost 4 bases and J lost 1, with 7 bases in between. CDR3 protein: CASSPGLQETQYF. The CDR3 nucleotides read TGTGCCAGCAGCCCGGGACTCCAAGAGACCCAGTACTTC.

The V and J genes are TRBV20-1 and TRBJ1-2, with no clear D. Trimming cost V 0 bases and J 1 base, with 9 bases left between them. The CDR3 is 14 residues long. Germline assignment: CDR1 DFQATT and CDR2 SNEGSKA (reference sequence). The DNA of the CDR3 is TGCAGTGCTAGAGATGGATTGGTTAACTATGGCTACACCTTC. It specifies CSARDGLVNYGYTF.

There are many counts of this clonotype. The chain employs TRBV6-6 and TRBJ2-7; D may correspond to TRBD1 or TRBD2 (5 bases each). The CDR3 runs 14 residues. Germline CDR1 and CDR2: MNHNY and SVGAGI (reference sequence). Between the trimmed V and J ends, which lost 6 bases and 0 bases, there was a span of 12 bases. As DNA, the CDR3 is TGTGCCAGCAGCGGGGCGAGCCTCTCCTACGAGCAGTACTTC. It codes for CASSGASLSYEQYF.

This clonotype was detected ten times or more. The chain recombines TRBV20-1 with TRBJ2-6; either TRBD1 or TRBD2 may supply D (6 bases each). Germline CDR1 reads DFQATT; CDR2 reads SNEGSKA (reference sequence). V dropped 0 bases and J dropped 0 bases, with 12 bases sitting between them. This CDR3 has 17 amino acids. CDR3 region: CSARDGGQSSGANVLTF. CDR3 nucleotides: TGCAGTGCTAGAGATGGGGGGCAAAGCTCTGGGGCCAACGTCCTGACTTTC.

This clonotype occurred many times. The chain uses TRBV4-3 and TRBJ2-7; the D is unclear. CDR3 length: 15 residues. Germline V gene data show CDR1 as LGHNA and CDR2 as YSLEER. Trimming left V 1 base short and J 4 bases short, with 14 bases between. CDR3: CASSQVITEPYEQYF. The CDR3 DNA reads as TGCGCCAGCAGCCAAGTTATTACAGAGCCTTACGAGCAGTACTTC.

This clonotype was detected many times. The V and J genes are TRBV2 and TRBJ2-3; 7 nucleotides agree with TRBD2. The CDR3 is made up of 15 amino acids. J lost 2 bases, V lost 1 base, and 3 bases had no gene match. Germline-derived CDR1 and CDR2 are SNHLY and FYNNEI. This chain's CDR3 is CASSEGDYLTDTQYF. CDR3 bases: TGTGCCAGCAGTGAAGGGGACTACCTCACAGATACGCAGTATTTT.

This clonotype was recorded many times. The chain joins TRBV20-1 to TRBJ1-6; 10 bases match TRBD1. This CDR3 region has 18 residues. Germline CDR1 DFQATT, CDR2 SNEGSKA (reference sequence). Unmatched junction bases numbered 9, after V lost 3 bases and J lost 1 base. CDR3 coding DNA: TGCAGTGCTAGCCGTTCGGGACAGGGGTTTTCCTATAATTCACCCCTCCACTTT. Translating gives CSASRSGQGFSYNSPLHF.